A selection of T cell receptor beta chains follows, all from one sample in a study of blood T cell repertoires in COVID-19. Data came from immunoSEQ multiplex PCR; TCRdb stores just in-frame clones and leaves some out. The sample lists approximately 120,000 clones, about four fifths occurring once. Material for sequencing was peripheral blood. The receptor source for this set is a man in his 60s with acute or convalescent COVID-19. Both conserved end residues are part of each CDR3. A D gene is named only where the DNA matches it firmly. A row's size may be missing; if present it is once, few, many or a size class.

v_call	j_call	cdr3_length	d_call	clone_size	cdr3_nt	cdr3_aa
TRBV24-1	TRBJ2-1	14	TRBD2	NA	TGTGCCACCAGGGGAGACGGGGGGGGCAATGAGCAGTTCTTC	CATRGDGGGNEQFF
TRBV12-3/TRBV12-4	TRBJ1-6	12	NA	NA	TGTGCCAGCAGTCCCCACAACTCACCCCTCCACTTT	CASSPHNSPLHF
TRBV6-5	TRBJ1-2	14	TRBD1	NA	TGTGCCAGCAGGCTAGGACAGGGAGGCGATGGCTACACCTTC	CASRLGQGGDGYTF
TRBV6-5	TRBJ1-5	15	TRBD1	few	TGTGCCAGCAGTTACTCCGGGACAGGGTCTCAGCCCCAGCATTTT	CASSYSGTGSQPQHF
TRBV7-9	TRBJ1-1	13	TRBD1	NA	TGTGCCAGCAGCAAATGGGACAGGGGGGAGGCTTTCTTT	CASSKWDRGEAFF
TRBV6-5	TRBJ2-5	14	TRBD2	NA	TGTGCCAGCGGGAATAGCGGGAGTCTTAAGACCCAGTACTTC	CASGNSGSLKTQYF
TRBV27	TRBJ1-2	16	TRBD1	NA	TGTGCCACCCTGATAAACAGGGGGGACACCAACTATGGCTACACCTTC	CATLINRGDTNYGYTF
TRBV5-1	TRBJ1-3	15	NA	NA	TGCGCCAGCAGCTTGGAATCGGGGACTGGAAACACCATATATTTT	CASSLESGTGNTIYF
TRBV24-1	TRBJ2-5	15	NA	NA	TGTGCCACCAGTGATCCTCTAGGCGGGCAAGAGACCCAGTACTTC	CATSDPLGGQETQYF
TRBV7-8	TRBJ2-1	14	NA	NA	TGTGCCAGCAGCTTCCCCGAGGCTCACAATGAGCAGTTCTTC	CASSFPEAHNEQFF
TRBV12-3/TRBV12-4	TRBJ1-1	13	NA	few	TGTGCCAGCAGTTTGGGCCCGGGGGGGGAAGCTTTCTTT	CASSLGPGGEAFF
TRBV7-3	TRBJ1-2	15	NA	NA	TGTGCCAGCAGCTTAACGCACAAGTCCAACTATGGCTACACCTTC	CASSLTHKSNYGYTF
TRBV30	TRBJ1-1	12	NA	NA	TGTGCCTGGAGTCACGGGAGACCTGAAGCTTTCTTT	CAWSHGRPEAFF
TRBV7-2	TRBJ1-1	15	NA	NA	TGTGCCAGCAGCTTAGTGTGGCAGGGGAACACTGAAGCTTTCTTT	CASSLVWQGNTEAFF
TRBV28	TRBJ1-2	14	TRBD1	NA	TGTGCCAGCACCCGGGACAGCCATAACTATGGCTACACCTTC	CASTRDSHNYGYTF
TRBV7-9	TRBJ1-6	14	NA	NA	TGTGCCAGCAGCTTATCAGGGTCGTATTCACCCCTCCACTTT	CASSLSGSYSPLHF
TRBV13	TRBJ1-6	15	NA	NA	TGTGCCAGCAGCTTGCGACAATCCTATAATTCACCCCTCCACTTT	CASSLRQSYNSPLHF
TRBV6-6	TRBJ2-2	11	NA	NA	TGTGCCAGCAGTTCAACCGGGGAGCTGTTTTTT	CASSSTGELFF
TRBV2	TRBJ2-7	12	TRBD2	once	TGTGCCAGCATAGCGGGGTTCAACGAGCAGTACTTC	CASIAGFNEQYF
TRBV30	TRBJ2-1	14	TRBD1	NA	TGTGCCTGGAGCACCGGACAGGGCTACAATGAGCAGTTCTTC	CAWSTGQGYNEQFF
TRBV5-1	TRBJ2-3	14	NA	NA	TGCGCCAGCAGCTTGATGACTAGGGCAGATACGCAGTATTTT	CASSLMTRADTQYF
TRBV5-5	TRBJ1-4	15	NA	NA	TGTGCCAGCAGCTACCCGACAGGATGGGATGAAAAACTGTTTTTT	CASSYPTGWDEKLFF
TRBV18	TRBJ2-5	14	TRBD2	NA	TGTGCCAGCTCACCCTCACTAGCGGAAGAGACCCAGTACTTC	CASSPSLAEETQYF
TRBV28	TRBJ2-7	14	TRBD1	NA	TGTGCCAGCAGTTTTACCCAGGGGGCCGACGAGCAGTACTTC	CASSFTQGADEQYF
TRBV6-1	TRBJ2-2	15	NA	once	TGTGCCAGCAGTGAAGCGATAGTGGTCACCGGGGAGCTGTTTTTT	CASSEAIVVTGELFF
TRBV27	TRBJ2-5	17	TRBD1	NA	TGTGCCAGCAGTTGGCCCCCCCGAGACAGGGGTCTCGAGACCCAGTACTTC	CASSWPPRDRGLETQYF
TRBV18	TRBJ2-1	15	TRBD2	NA	TGTGCCAGCTCACCCCTAGCGGGAATATACAATGAGCAGTTCTTC	CASSPLAGIYNEQFF
TRBV24-1	TRBJ2-7	15	TRBD1	NA	TGTGCCACCCGAACGGGGACAGGGGGCTTGGGGGAGCAGTACTTC	CATRTGTGGLGEQYF
TRBV27	TRBJ2-5	16	TRBD1	NA	TGTGCCAGCAGTCACTACTTGACAGGGAACCAAGAGACCCAGTACTTC	CASSHYLTGNQETQYF
TRBV5-1	TRBJ1-3	17	TRBD1	once	TGCGCCAGCAGCTCGGGGACAGGGTTTCCTTTTGGAAACACCATATATTTT	CASSSGTGFPFGNTIYF
TRBV12-3/TRBV12-4	TRBJ1-1	12	TRBD1	NA	TGTGCCAGCACTTTGGGGACAGCGAAAGCTTTCTTT	CASTLGTAKAFF
TRBV6-5	TRBJ2-5	13	TRBD2	NA	TGTGCCAGCGGGCGGGGGGCTAGGGAGACCCAGTACTTC	CASGRGARETQYF
TRBV28	TRBJ1-2	16	TRBD1	NA	TGTGCCAGCAGCCCGTTATATAAGGGACAGGGGAATGGCTACACCTTC	CASSPLYKGQGNGYTF
TRBV28	TRBJ2-5	16	TRBD2	NA	TGTGCCAGCAGTTTAAGGTCGTTCGGGGGGCAAGAGACCCAGTACTTC	CASSLRSFGGQETQYF
TRBV29-1	TRBJ2-3	15	TRBD2	NA	TGCAGCGCGACAAATAGCGGGAGCAACACAGATACGCAGTATTTT	CSATNSGSNTDTQYF